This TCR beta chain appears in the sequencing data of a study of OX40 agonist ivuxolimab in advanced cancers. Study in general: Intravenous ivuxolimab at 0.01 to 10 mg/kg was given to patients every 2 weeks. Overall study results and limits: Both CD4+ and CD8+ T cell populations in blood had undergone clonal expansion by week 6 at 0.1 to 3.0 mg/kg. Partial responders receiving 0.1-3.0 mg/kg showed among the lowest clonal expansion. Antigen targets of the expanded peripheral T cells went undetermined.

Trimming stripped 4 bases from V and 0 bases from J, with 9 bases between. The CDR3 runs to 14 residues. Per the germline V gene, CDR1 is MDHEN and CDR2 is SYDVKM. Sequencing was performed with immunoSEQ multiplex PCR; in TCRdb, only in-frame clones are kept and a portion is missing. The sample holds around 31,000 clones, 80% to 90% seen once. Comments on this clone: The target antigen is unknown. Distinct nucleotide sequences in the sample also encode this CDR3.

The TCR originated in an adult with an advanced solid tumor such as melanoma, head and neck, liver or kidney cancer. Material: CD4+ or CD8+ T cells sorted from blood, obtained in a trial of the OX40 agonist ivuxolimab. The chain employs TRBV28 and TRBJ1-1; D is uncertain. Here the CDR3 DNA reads TGTGCCAGCAGTTCCTCGGGTTTGAACACTGAAGCTTTCTTT. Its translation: CASSSSGLNTEAFF.